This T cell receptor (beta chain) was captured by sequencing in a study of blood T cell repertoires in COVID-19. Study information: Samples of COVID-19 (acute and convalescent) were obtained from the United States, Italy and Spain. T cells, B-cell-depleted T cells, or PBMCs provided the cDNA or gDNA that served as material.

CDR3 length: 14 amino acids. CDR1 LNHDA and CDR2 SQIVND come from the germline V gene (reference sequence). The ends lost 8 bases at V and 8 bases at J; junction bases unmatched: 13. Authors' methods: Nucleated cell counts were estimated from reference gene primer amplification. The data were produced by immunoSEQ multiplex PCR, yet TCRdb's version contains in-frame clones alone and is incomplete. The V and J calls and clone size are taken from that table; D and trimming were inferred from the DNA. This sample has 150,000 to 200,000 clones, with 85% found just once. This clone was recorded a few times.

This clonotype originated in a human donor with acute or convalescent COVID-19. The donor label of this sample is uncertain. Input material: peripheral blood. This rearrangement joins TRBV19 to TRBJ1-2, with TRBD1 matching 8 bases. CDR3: CASFSFGQGGGYTF. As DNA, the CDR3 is TGTGCCAGTTTCTCCTTTGGACAGGGAGGGGGCTACACCTTC.